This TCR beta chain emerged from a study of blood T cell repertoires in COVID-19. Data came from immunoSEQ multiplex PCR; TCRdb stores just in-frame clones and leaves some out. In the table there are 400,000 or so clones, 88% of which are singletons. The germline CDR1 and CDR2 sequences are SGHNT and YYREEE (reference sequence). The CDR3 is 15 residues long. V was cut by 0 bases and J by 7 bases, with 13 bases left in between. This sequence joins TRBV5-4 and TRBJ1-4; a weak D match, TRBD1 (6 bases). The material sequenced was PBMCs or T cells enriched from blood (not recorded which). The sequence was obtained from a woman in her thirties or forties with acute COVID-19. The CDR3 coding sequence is TGTGCCAGCAGCTTGGATCAGGGCAGGGGTGAAAAACTGTTTTTT. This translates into CASSLDQGRGEKLFF. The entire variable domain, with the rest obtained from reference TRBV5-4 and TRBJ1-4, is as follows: ETGVTQSPTHLIKTRGQQVTLRCSSQSGHNTVSWYQQALGQGPQFIFQYYREEENGRGNFPPRFSGLQFPNYSSELNVNALELDDSALYLCASSLDQGRGEKLFFGSGTQLSVL.